The clone carrying this T cell receptor (beta chain) was detected only once. The antigen is unknown. The data stem from a study of T cell responses to AZD1222 COVID-19 vaccine. Whole-study context: Some second doses came at about 4 weeks and others at about 12 weeks; these were pooled. Points from the study as a whole: White British ancestry dominated among donors, who included more females, and clonal diversity was possibly underestimated. Just a handful of people given AZD1222 tested seropositive at baseline. Epitopes outside B.1.351 and B.1.1.7 mutated regions reportedly drew nearly half of spike TCRs.

Produced via immunoSEQ multiplex PCR; TCRdb's table is partial and in-frame only. The sample shows 120,000 or so clones, about nine tenths of them seen only once. The V gene lost 5 bases and the J gene lost 3 bases, with 8 bases spanning the gap. This CDR3 region has 12 residues. Looked up from germline, CDR1 is MNHEY and CDR2 is SVGEGT. The chain recombines TRBV6-2 or TRBV6-3 with TRBJ2-7; D is ambiguous. The sample in question was peripheral blood, obtained on day 0 of AZD1222 vaccination. This receptor was taken from an adult in good health. The CDR3 loop is CASSADRYEQYF. The CDR3, as DNA: TGTGCCAGCAGTGCAGACCGCTACGAGCAGTACTTC.